This T cell receptor beta chain was identified during a study of blood T cell repertoires in COVID-19. Study-level information: The origin of the acute and convalescent COVID-19 samples was the United States, Italy and Spain.

V lost 4 bases and J lost 3, with 17 bases in between. The CDR3 spans 15 residues. Germline V gene sequence: CDR1 SGDLS, CDR2 YYNGEE. Profiled with immunoSEQ multiplex PCR; TCRdb holds only in-frame clones, not every one. The sample has roughly 74,000 clones, roughly 88% seen once. The receptor was derived from a woman aged 80 or over with active or convalescent COVID-19. What was sequenced was peripheral blood. The chain recombines TRBV9 with TRBJ2-7; the D gene is possibly TRBD2 (6 bases). The CDR3, as DNA: TGTGCCAGCAGCCCCGGGAGAGGGGAAGGCTACGAGCAGTACTTC. Protein sequence: CASSPGRGEGYEQYF.